Below, 18 T cell receptor beta chains from the same sample are listed, as sequenced in a study of T cells in women clearing cervical HPV infection. This table comes from immunoSEQ multiplex PCR, and its TCRdb copy is limited to in-frame clones, with some not included. In total, the table holds about 30,000 clones. The specimen sequenced was blood buffy coat. The receptors come from a woman between 18 and 70 years old with a cervical HPV16 infection that either progressed to CIN3+ or cleared (not recorded which).

As concerns this clone: The read comes to an end 3 residues before the CDR3 does, leaving the germline J gene to fill in the end. This rearrangement joins TRBV5-4 to TRBJ1-2; maybe TRBD1 (5 bases). The length of the CDR3 is 15 residues. Trimming shortened V by 0 bases and J by 7 bases, and 16 bases separated the two germline ends. CDR1 and CDR2 from the germline V gene are SGHNT and YYREEE (reference sequence). CDR3 protein: CASSLERGWVSGYTF. Incomplete CDR3 DNA: TGTGCCAGCAGCTTGGAGAGGGGTTGGGTCTCTGGC.

Comments on this clone: The observed sequence ends 3 residues before the CDR3 terminus, with the missing tail filled in from the germline J gene. The chain combines TRBV7-8 with TRBJ2-7; the D is unclear. There are 13 residues in the CDR3. Germline-derived CDR1 and CDR2 are SGHVS and FQNEAQ. V was pared by 1 base and J by 3 bases, with 7 bases between. The covered CDR3 bases are TGTGCCAGCAGCTTAGGACACAACTACGAG. It yields the protein CASSLGHNYE. From start to end, the CDR3 is CASSLGHNYEQYF.

In the case of this clone: Coverage ceases 3 residues before the CDR3 finishes, and the germline J gene fills in the end. The V gene is TRBV19, the J gene TRBJ2-1; TRBD2 agrees at 10 bases. Germline values: CDR1 LNHDA, CDR2 SQIVND (reference sequence). CDR3 length: 14 amino acids. With 5 bases clipped from V and 7 bases from J, the junction kept 5 bases outside the gene matches. CDR3 residues: CASSLGLAVNEQFF. The covered CDR3 bases are TGTGCCAGTAGTCTCGGACTAGCGGTAAATGAG.

For this clone: The read ends 3 residues shy of where the CDR3 ends; the end is completed using the germline J gene. V and J are TRBV14 and TRBJ2-7, with a weak D call TRBD1 (6 bases). Germline-derived CDR1 and CDR2 are SGHDN and FVKESK. The V end was cut by 4 bases, the J end by 5 bases, with 12 bases between. The CDR3 consists of 13 residues. The part of the CDR3 DNA that was read is TGTGCCAGCAGCCCACAGGGTTACCACGAG. Its protein is CASSPQGYHE. The whole CDR3 is CASSPQGYHEQYF. Full variable domain (rest looked up from reference TRBV14 and TRBJ2-7): EAGVTQFPSHSVIEKGQTVTLRCDPISGHDNLYWYRRVMGKEIKFLLHFVKESKQDESGMPNNRFLAERTGGTYSTLKVQPAELEDSGVYFCASSPQGYHEQYFGPGTRLTVT.

As for this clone: Read coverage stops 3 residues before the CDR3 terminus; the germline J gene supplies the remainder. The rearrangement joins TRBV7-2 to TRBJ1-2, with 7 bases lining up with TRBD1. Germline CDR1 is SGHTA and CDR2 is FQGNSA. This CDR3 comprises 15 residues. The CDR3 reads CASSFSGTASYEYTF. The CDR3 DNA, read in part, is TGTGCCAGCAGCTTCTCCGGGACAGCGAGTTACGAG.

This chain's CDR3 is CASSLSRGTGDTEAFF. The CDR3 DNA, read in part, is TGTGCCAGCAGCCTCTCTCGGGGGACAGGGGACACTGAA. This rearrangement joins TRBV7-3 to TRBJ1-1, with 10 nucleotides matching TRBD1. The read ends 3 residues early relative to the CDR3; the germline J gene fills the gap. CDR1 is SGHTA and CDR2 is FQGTGA in the germline V gene. The CDR3 totals 16 residues. Trimming removed 5 bases from V and 3 bases from J; junction bases left unmatched: 9.

Of note for this clone: The read gets to within 3 residues of the CDR3 end, and the germline J gene fills in the rest. V usage is TRBV20-1 and J usage is TRBJ2-7; a possible D gene is TRBD2 (5 bases). Trimming stripped 1 base from V and 6 bases from J, with 16 bases between. This CDR3 has 14 amino acids. Per germline, CDR1 DFQATT and CDR2 SNEGSKA (reference sequence). CDR3 residues: CSARAGQDSGEQYF. The sequenced CDR3 bases are TGCAGTGCTAGAGCCGGTCAGGACTCGGGCGAG.

About this clone itself: The CDR3 is cut off 3 residues early in the read; its end comes from the germline J gene. The rearrangement links TRBV10-2 to TRBJ2-3; TRBD1 might be the D (5 bases). Germline CDR1 reads WSHSY; CDR2 reads SAAADI. Between the trimmed V and J ends, which lost 3 bases and 2 bases, there was a span of 12 bases. This CDR3 is 15 amino acids long. The sequenced CDR3 bases are TGCGCCAGCAGTGAAGATTACAGGCTCACAGATACG. Translated: CASSEDYRLTDT. The whole CDR3 reads CASSEDYRLTDTQYF.

As concerns this clone: The read ends 3 residues shy of where the CDR3 ends; the end is completed using the germline J gene. The chain uses TRBV20-1 and TRBJ2-7; TRBD2 agrees at 9 bases. Germline loops: CDR1 DFQATT, CDR2 SNEGSKA (reference sequence). The CDR3 has 14 amino acids. The ends lost 3 bases at V and 5 bases at J; junction bases unmatched: 8. Incomplete CDR3 DNA: TGCAGTGCTAGTGTCGGGACTAGCCTACACGAG. Translated, it gives CSASVGTSLHE. The CDR3 reads in full as CSASVGTSLHEQYF.

Notes on this clone: The read gets to within 3 residues of the CDR3 end, and the germline J gene fills in the rest. V is TRBV20-1 and J is TRBJ2-7, with 13 bases lining up with TRBD2. The V gene end was trimmed by 5 bases and the J gene end by 0 bases; junction bases not matched to a gene: 13. This CDR3 has 18 residues. CDR1 is DFQATT and CDR2 is SNEGSKA in the germline V gene (reference sequence). CDR3 sequence reads: CSASTPGLAGSFSYEQYF. CDR3 DNA, as far as it was read: TGCAGTGCTTCGACCCCGGGACTAGCGGGATCTTTCTCCTACGAG.

Worth noting for this clone: Read data end 3 residues before the CDR3 end; the end is taken from the germline J gene. This chain connects TRBV19 to TRBJ1-2, with D perhaps matching TRBD1 (5 bases). CDR3 length: 13 residues. The germline gives CDR1 LNHDA, CDR2 SQIVND (reference sequence). The CDR3: CASIGRGWDDYTF. The DNA read from the CDR3 is TGTGCCAGTATAGGGAGGGGTTGGGATGAC.

Points on this clone: One end of the junction does not line up with germline, which may come from a read error. The read comes to an end 3 residues before the CDR3 does, leaving the germline J gene to fill in the end. This chain uses TRBV7-9 with TRBJ2-7, with 7 bases lining up with TRBD2. Germline V lookup: CDR1 SEHNR, CDR2 FQNEAQ (reference sequence). The CDR3 runs 12 residues. CDR3: CSSSRLAYEQYF. The covered CDR3 bases are TGTTCCAGCAGCCGACTAGCTTACGAG.

As to this clone: The read ends 3 residues shy of where the CDR3 ends; the end is completed using the germline J gene. The chain is built from TRBV5-1 and TRBJ2-7; 9 bases agree with TRBD1. Per the germline V gene, CDR1 is SGHRS and CDR2 is YFSETQ. The CDR3 totals 15 residues. J gave up 5 bases and V 3 bases, and 9 bases lay outside the gene matches. The sequenced CDR3 bases are TGCGCCAGCAGCTCCGGGACAGGGCTTCAGCACGAG. It encodes CASSSGTGLQHE. The full CDR3 sequence reads CASSSGTGLQHEQYF.

Regarding this clone: From the germline J gene comes the end of the CDR3, since the read stops 3 residues before it. V and J are TRBV6-2 or TRBV6-3 and TRBJ2-5; 8 positions match TRBD1. The CDR3 extends over 17 amino acids. CDR1 and CDR2 (germline): MNHEY, SVGEGT. The V segment lost 5 bases and the J segment 5 bases; nucleotides outside the gene matches: 16. CDR3 amino acids: CASSLRQGKLGWETQYF. CDR3 bases read: TGTGCCAGCAGTCTGAGACAGGGGAAGTTAGGGTGGGAGACC.

A word on this clone: The read terminates 3 residues before the CDR3 end, so the remaining end is supplied by the germline J gene. The chain combines TRBV19 with TRBJ1-1; the D gene is possibly TRBD1 (6 bases). In germline, CDR1 is LNHDA, CDR2 SQIVND (reference sequence). The CDR3 is 14 residues long. Trimming pared 8 bases from V and 4 bases from J, leaving 17 bases between. The CDR3 spells CASRLGGVGTEAFF. The covered CDR3 bases are TGTGCCAGTCGATTAGGGGGGGTGGGCACTGAA.

Remarks on this clone: The read is 3 residues too short to cover the CDR3 end, so that end is filled in from the germline J gene. The chain carries TRBV19 and TRBJ1-2, with TRBD1 matching over 8 bases. The CDR3 spans 15 residues. The germline CDR1 and CDR2 sequences are LNHDA and SQIVND (reference sequence). CDR3: CASSPPGQASYDYTF. The CDR3 bases that were read are TGTGCCAGTAGTCCACCGGGACAGGCCTCCTACGAC.

To note about this clone: The CDR3 extends 3 residues past the end of the read, so its final part is completed from the germline J gene. V is TRBV20-1 and J is TRBJ2-7; TRBD2 matches at 7 bases. Germline V CDR1 and CDR2: DFQATT, SNEGSKA (reference sequence). The J segment lost 0 bases and the V segment lost 1 base, leaving 9 bases of the junction unmatched. CDR3 length: 16 amino acids. CDR3 protein: CSARVRRPSGSYEQYF. The CDR3 DNA, read in part, is TGCAGTGCTAGAGTCCGACGTCCTAGCGGCTCCTACGAG.

Note on this clone: The CDR3 extends 3 residues past the end of the read, so its final part is completed from the germline J gene. J is TRBJ2-5 and V is TRBV5-4; no definite D call. This CDR3 region has 15 residues. V lost 4 bases and J lost 4, with 17 bases in between. Germline V gene lookup returns CDR1 SGHNT and CDR2 YYREEE (reference sequence). The CDR3 DNA, read in part, is TGTGCCAGCAGCGCGCGGCCCAGCCGGCGAGAGACC. Translation: CASSARPSRRET. The entire CDR3 protein reads CASSARPSRRETQYF. Full variable domain (missing parts from reference TRBV5-4 and TRBJ2-5): ETGVTQSPTHLIKTRGQQVTLRCSSQSGHNTVSWYQQALGQGPQFIFQYYREEENGRGNFPPRFSGLQFPNYSSELNVNALELDDSALYLCASSARPSRRETQYFGPGTRLLVL.